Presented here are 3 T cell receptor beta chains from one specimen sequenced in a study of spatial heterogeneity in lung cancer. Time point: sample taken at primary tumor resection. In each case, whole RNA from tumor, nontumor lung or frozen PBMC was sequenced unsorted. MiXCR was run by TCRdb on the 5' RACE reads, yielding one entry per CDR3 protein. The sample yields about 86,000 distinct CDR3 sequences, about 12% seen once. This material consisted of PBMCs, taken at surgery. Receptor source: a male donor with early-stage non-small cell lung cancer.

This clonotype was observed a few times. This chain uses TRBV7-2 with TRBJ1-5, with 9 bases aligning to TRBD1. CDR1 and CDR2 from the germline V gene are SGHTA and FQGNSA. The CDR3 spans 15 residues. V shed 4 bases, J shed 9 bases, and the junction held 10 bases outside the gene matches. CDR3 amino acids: CASSYPGTGYPPQHF. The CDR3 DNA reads TGTGCCAGCAGCTACCCCGGGACAGGGTATCCGCCCCAGCATTTT.

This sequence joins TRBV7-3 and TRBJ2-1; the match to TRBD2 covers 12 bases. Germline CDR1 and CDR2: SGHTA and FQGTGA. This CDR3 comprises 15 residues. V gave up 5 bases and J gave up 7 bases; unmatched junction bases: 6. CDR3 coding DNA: TGTGCCAGCAGCCCCCTAGCGGGGGGGCGTAATGAGCAGTTCTTC. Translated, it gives CASSPLAGGRNEQFF.

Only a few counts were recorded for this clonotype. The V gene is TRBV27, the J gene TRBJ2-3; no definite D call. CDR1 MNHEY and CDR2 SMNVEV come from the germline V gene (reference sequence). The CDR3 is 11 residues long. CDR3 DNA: TGTGTCCAGGAGCCTTATAATACGCAGTATTTT. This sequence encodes CVQEPYNTQYF.